The 14 T cell receptor beta chains below all came from one sample that was sequenced in a study of shared clonotypes between healthy human individuals. Assay used: immunoSEQ multiplex PCR; TCRdb lists only in-frame clones, some missing. The table shows fewer than 1.6 million clones, with approximately 98.5% occurring only once. Input material: naive CD4+ T cells sorted from blood. Subset given: CD45RA+ positively selected. The receptor set was obtained from a man aged 25 to 40 in good health.

The gene calls are TRBV10-2 and TRBJ2-7, with 11 bases identical to TRBD2. Germline V gives CDR1 WSHSY, CDR2 SAAADI. V lost 1 base to trimming and J lost 5 bases; unmatched junction nucleotides: 16. This CDR3 is built from 19 residues. This CDR3 reads CASSEWSKRSSGRFHEQYF. CDR3 in DNA: TGCGCCAGCAGTGAGTGGAGCAAGAGATCTAGCGGGAGGTTCCACGAGCAGTACTTC.

The gene calls are TRBV5-5 and TRBJ2-6, with D unresolved. In germline, CDR1 is SGHKS, CDR2 YYEKEE (reference sequence). V lost 0 bases and J 0 bases, leaving 13 bases between the germline ends. The CDR3 extends over 18 amino acids. This CDR3 reads CASSLVASRSSGANVLTF. CDR3 sequence (DNA): TGTGCCAGCAGCTTGGTTGCCAGCAGAAGCTCTGGGGCCAACGTCCTGACTTTC.

About this clone: The same CDR3 arises from other DNA sequences in this sample as well. This chain uses TRBV10-3 with TRBJ2-3; D gene unclear. Per germline, CDR1 ENHRY and CDR2 SYGVKD. This CDR3 is 12 amino acids long. Deletions cut 6 bases from V and 0 bases from J, with 4 bases between. The CDR3 protein is CAIRGSTDTQYF. CDR3 coding DNA: TGTGCCATCAGGGGTAGCACAGATACGCAGTATTTT.

The rearrangement links TRBV7-9 to TRBJ1-4; no clear D gene. In germline, CDR1 is SEHNR, CDR2 FQNEAQ (reference sequence). The V gene lost 1 base and the J gene lost 0 bases, with 15 bases spanning the gap. The CDR3 spans 18 residues. CDR3 DNA: TGTGCCAGCAGCTTAGGAAATTTCGCAACAGCAACTAATGAAAAACTGTTTTTT. As protein: CASSLGNFATATNEKLFF.

J is TRBJ2-7 and V is TRBV27; TRBD2 matches at 12 bases. The length of the CDR3 is 17 residues. The germline V gene has CDR1 MNHEY and CDR2 SMNVEV (reference sequence). V dropped 2 bases and J dropped 0; count of bases not matched to a gene: 5. CDR3 nucleotide sequence: TGTGCCAGCAGTTTAATTCGGACTAGCGGGGCCTCCTACGAGCAGTACTTC. Amino acid sequence: CASSLIRTSGASYEQYF.

This chain joins TRBV18 and TRBJ2-1; the D is unclear. The ends were cut back, 8 bases at V and 1 base at J, with 9 bases in the middle. CDR1 KGHSH and CDR2 LQKENI come from the germline V gene. The CDR3 length is 13 residues. In DNA form, the CDR3 reads TGTGCCAGCCTCTACGGATCCTACAATGAGCAGTTCTTC. Amino acid sequence: CASLYGSYNEQFF.

For this clone: The germline gene is not matched at one end of the junction; a read error may be the cause. The rearrangement uses TRBV7-2 and TRBJ2-3; 10 bases are a match to TRBD2. There are 17 residues in the CDR3. Germline assignment: CDR1 SGHTA and CDR2 FQGNSA. CDR3 protein: CASSLDLAGVGTDTQYF. CDR3 nucleotide sequence: TGTGCCAGCAGTTTAGACCTAGCGGGAGTAGGCACAGATACGCAGTATTTT.

CDR3: CASSQVLGTGDTEAFF. In DNA, the CDR3 is TGCGCCAGCAGCCAAGTATTAGGGACAGGGGACACTGAAGCTTTCTTT. The rearrangement links TRBV4-3 to TRBJ1-1; 10 bases map to TRBD1. The CDR3 length is 16 residues. Germline CDR1 is LGHNA and CDR2 is YSLEER. V lost 1 base to trimming and J lost 3 bases; unmatched junction nucleotides: 5.

This chain links TRBV6-5 with TRBJ2-7, with TRBD2 matching over 9 bases. This CDR3 is built from 14 residues. With 11 bases clipped from V and 3 bases from J, the junction kept 11 bases outside the gene matches. The germline CDR1 and CDR2 sequences are MNHEY and SVGAGI. In DNA, the CDR3 is TGTGCCTCCCGGCCGGGACTAGCCCACTACGAGCAGTACTTC. Translated: CASRPGLAHYEQYF.

This sequence joins TRBV18 and TRBJ2-5; 11 positions agree with TRBD2. The V gene end was trimmed by 6 bases and the J gene end by 3 bases; junction bases not matched to a gene: 6. CDR3 length: 15 amino acids. From germline, CDR1 is KGHSH and CDR2 LQKENI. The CDR3 nucleotides are TGTGCCAGCTCGGCCGGGACTAGCGGCGAAGAGACCCAGTACTTC. Amino acids: CASSAGTSGEETQYF. The variable domain in full, with the rest retrieved from reference TRBV18 and TRBJ2-5, is NAGVMQNPRHLVRRRGQEARLRCSPMKGHSHVYWYRQLPEEGLKFMVYLQKENIIDESGMPKERFSAEFPKEGPSILRIQQVVRGDSAAYFCASSAGTSGEETQYFGPGTRLLVL.

The rearrangement links TRBV28 to TRBJ2-2, with a tentative D call TRBD2 (5 bases). V shed 7 bases and J shed 6 bases, with 18 bases lying between them. The CDR3 covers 15 residues. Germline CDR1 and CDR2: MDHEN and SYDVKM. The CDR3: CASNPLAARAGELFF. CDR3 DNA sequence: TGTGCCAGCAATCCCCTCGCCGCGAGGGCCGGGGAGCTGTTTTTT.

In this sample, this clone turned up once. V gene TRBV28 combines with J gene TRBJ2-1; no clear D gene. V lost 11 bases and J lost 4, with 18 bases in between. This CDR3 spans 14 amino acids. Germline V gene lookup returns CDR1 MDHEN and CDR2 SYDVKM. The CDR3 region is CAVRSGEKYNEQFF. In nucleotides, the CDR3 is TGTGCCGTTCGGTCGGGCGAAAAATACAATGAGCAGTTCTTC. The variable domain in full, completed from reference TRBV28 and TRBJ2-1, reads DVKVTQSSRYLVKRTGEKVFLECVQDMDHENMFWYRQDPGLGLRLIYFSYDVKMKEKGDIPEGYSVSREKKERFSLILESASTNQTSMYLCAVRSGEKYNEQFFGPGTRLTVL.

The CDR3 sequence: CASSLSGGPKGGYTF. CDR3 nucleotide sequence: TGTGCCAGCAGCTTGTCCGGTGGACCAAAGGGGGGCTACACCTTC. J is TRBJ1-2 and V is TRBV5-5; tentative D call: TRBD1 (5 bases). Per the germline V gene, CDR1 is SGHKS and CDR2 is YYEKEE (reference sequence). This CDR3 is built from 15 residues. V was pared by 1 base and J by 8 bases, with 18 bases between.

Concerning this clone itself: One end of the junction varies from germline; a read error may be responsible. The V gene is TRBV5-4, the J gene TRBJ1-2; 8 bases align to TRBD1. The CDR3 totals 14 residues. In germline, CDR1 is SGHNT, CDR2 YYREEE (reference sequence). The CDR3 protein is CASSSTGGRQGLSF. DNA of the CDR3: TGTGCCAGCAGCTCGACCGGGGGGCGACAGGGGCTAAGCTTC. Drawing the rest from reference TRBV5-4 and TRBJ1-2, the complete variable domain is ETGVTQSPTHLIKTRGQQVTLRCSSQSGHNTVSWYQQALGQGPQFIFQYYREEENGRGNFPPRFSGLQFPNYSSELNVNALELDDSALYLCASSSTGGRQGLSFGSGTRLTVV.